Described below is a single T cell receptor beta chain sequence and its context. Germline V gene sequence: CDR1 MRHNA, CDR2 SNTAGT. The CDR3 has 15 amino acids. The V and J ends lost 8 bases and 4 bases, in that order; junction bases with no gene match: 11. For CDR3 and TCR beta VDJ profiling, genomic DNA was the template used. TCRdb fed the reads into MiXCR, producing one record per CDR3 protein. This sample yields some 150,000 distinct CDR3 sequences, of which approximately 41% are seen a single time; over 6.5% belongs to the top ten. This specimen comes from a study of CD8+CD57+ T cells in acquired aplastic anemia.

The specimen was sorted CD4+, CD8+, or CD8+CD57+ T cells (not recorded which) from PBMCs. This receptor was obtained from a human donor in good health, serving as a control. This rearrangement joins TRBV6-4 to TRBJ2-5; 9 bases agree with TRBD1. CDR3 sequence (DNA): TGTGCCAGCTCACCTGGGGGACAGGGCGGAGAGACCCAGTACTTC. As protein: CASSPGGQGGETQYF.